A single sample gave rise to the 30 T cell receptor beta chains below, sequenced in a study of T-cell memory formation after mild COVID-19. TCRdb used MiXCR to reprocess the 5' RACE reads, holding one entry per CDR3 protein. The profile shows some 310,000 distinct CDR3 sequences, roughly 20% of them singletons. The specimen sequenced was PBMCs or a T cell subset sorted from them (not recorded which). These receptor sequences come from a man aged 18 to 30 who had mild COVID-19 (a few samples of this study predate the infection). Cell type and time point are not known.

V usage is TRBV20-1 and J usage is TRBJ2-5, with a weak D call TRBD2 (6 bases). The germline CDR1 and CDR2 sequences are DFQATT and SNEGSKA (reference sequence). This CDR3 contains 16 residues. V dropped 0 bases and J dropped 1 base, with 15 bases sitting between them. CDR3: CSARDTGSGAQETQYF. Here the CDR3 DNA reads TGCAGTGCTAGAGATACCGGGAGTGGGGCCCAAGAGACCCAGTACTTC.

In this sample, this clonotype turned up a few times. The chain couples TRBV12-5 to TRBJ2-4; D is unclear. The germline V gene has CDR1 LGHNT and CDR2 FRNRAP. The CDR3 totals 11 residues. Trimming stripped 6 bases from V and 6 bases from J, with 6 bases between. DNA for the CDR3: TGTGCTAGTGGAATGACAAACATTCAGTACTTC. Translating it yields CASGMTNIQYF.

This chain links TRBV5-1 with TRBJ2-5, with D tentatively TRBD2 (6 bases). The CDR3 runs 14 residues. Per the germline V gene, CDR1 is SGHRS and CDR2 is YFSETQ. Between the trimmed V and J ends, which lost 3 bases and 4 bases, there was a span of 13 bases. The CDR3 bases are TGCGCCAGCAGCTCTGGGAGGAACGGAGAGACCCAGTACTTC. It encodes CASSSGRNGETQYF.

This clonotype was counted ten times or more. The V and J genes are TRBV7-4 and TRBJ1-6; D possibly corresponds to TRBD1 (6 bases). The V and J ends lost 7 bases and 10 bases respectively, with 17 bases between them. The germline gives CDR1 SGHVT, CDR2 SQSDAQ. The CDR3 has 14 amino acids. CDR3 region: CASTPQAGESPLHF. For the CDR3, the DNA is TGTGCCAGCACCCCCCAGGCAGGGGAATCACCCCTCCACTTT.

The CDR3 DNA sequence: TGCGCCAGCAGCTATGACAGGGAAGACGGTGAGCAGTTCTTC. Protein sequence: CASSYDREDGEQFF. The genes are TRBV5-1 and TRBJ2-1, with TRBD1 matching over 7 bases. This CDR3 is built from 14 residues. Germline CDR1 is SGHRS and CDR2 is YFSETQ. J lost 9 bases, V lost 3 bases, and 9 bases had no gene match.

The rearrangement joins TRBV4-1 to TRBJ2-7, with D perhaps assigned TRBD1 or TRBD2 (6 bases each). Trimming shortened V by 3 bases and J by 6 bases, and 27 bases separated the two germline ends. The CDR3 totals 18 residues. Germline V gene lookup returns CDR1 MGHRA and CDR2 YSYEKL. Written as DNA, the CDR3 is TGCGCCAGCAGCCACCAGAGCCGTTTGGGGGGCATCGGTCCCGAGCAGTACTTC. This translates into CASSHQSRLGGIGPEQYF.

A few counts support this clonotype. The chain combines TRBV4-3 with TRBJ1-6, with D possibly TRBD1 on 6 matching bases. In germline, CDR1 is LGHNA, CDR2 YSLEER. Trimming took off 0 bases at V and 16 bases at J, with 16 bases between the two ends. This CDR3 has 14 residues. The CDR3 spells CASSQDGQWGPLHF. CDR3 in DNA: TGCGCCAGCAGCCAAGATGGTCAGTGGGGGCCTCTCCACTTT.

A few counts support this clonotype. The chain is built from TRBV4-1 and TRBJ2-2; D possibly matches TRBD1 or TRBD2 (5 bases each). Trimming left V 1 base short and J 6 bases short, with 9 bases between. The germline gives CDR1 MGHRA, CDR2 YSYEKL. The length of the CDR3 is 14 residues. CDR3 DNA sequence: TGCGCCAGCAGCCAAGTCTCGGGGCCCGGGGAGCTGTTTTTT. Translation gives CASSQVSGPGELFF.

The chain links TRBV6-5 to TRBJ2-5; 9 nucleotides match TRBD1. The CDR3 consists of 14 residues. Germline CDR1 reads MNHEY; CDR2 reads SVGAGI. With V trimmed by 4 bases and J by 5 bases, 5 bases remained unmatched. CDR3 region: CASSFGTGWETQYF. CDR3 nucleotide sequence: TGTGCCAGCAGTTTCGGGACAGGGTGGGAGACCCAGTACTTC.

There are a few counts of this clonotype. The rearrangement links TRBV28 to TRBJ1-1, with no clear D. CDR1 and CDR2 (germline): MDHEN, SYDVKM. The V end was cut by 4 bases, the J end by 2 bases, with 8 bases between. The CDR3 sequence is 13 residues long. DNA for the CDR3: TGTGCCAGCAGTTCCCCGCCTAACACTGAAGCTTTCTTT. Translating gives CASSSPPNTEAFF.

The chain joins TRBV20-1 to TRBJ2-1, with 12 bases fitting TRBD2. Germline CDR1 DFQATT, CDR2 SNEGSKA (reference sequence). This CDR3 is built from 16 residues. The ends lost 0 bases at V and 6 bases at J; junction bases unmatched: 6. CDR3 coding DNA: TGCAGTGCTAGAGATCGGCTAGCGGGGGGGACCAATGAGCAGTTCTTC. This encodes CSARDRLAGGTNEQFF.

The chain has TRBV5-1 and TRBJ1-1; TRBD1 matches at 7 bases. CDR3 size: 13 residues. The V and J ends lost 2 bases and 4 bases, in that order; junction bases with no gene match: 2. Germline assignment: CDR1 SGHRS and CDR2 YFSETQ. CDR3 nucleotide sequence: TGCGCCAGCAGCTTCGGGACAGTCACTGAAGCTTTCTTT. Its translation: CASSFGTVTEAFF.

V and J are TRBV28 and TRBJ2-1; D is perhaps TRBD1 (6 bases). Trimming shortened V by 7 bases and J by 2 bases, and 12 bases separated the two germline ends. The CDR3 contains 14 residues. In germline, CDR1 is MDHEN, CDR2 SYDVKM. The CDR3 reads CASTTAGAYNEQFF. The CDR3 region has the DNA TGTGCCAGCACTACGGCAGGGGCCTACAATGAGCAGTTCTTC.

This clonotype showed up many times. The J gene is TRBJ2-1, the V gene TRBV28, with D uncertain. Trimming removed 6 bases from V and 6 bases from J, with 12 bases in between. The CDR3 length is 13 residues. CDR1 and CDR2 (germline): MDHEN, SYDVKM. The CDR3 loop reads CASRFPLSNEQFF. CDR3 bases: TGTGCCAGCAGGTTCCCGCTCAGCAATGAGCAGTTCTTC.

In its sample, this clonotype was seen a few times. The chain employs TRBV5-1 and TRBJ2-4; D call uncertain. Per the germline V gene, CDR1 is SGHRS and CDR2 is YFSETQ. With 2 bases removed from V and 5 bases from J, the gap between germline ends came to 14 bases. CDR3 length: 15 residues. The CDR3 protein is CASSFQSLGQNIQYF. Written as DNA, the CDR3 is TGCGCCAGCAGCTTCCAGTCTCTAGGGCAAAACATTCAGTACTTC.

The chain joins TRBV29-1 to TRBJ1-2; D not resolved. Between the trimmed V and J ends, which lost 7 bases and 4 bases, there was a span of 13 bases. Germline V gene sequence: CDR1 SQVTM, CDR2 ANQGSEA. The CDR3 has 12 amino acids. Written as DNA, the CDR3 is TGCAGCGCAGGAGGGAGCAGCTATGGCTACACCTTC. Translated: CSAGGSSYGYTF.

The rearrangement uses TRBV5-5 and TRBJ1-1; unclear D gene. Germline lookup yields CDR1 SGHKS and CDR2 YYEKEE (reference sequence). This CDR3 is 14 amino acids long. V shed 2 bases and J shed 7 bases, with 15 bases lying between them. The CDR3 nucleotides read TGTGCCAGCAGCTTCGGAGCAACCACCCTTGAAGCTTTCTTT. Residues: CASSFGATTLEAFF.

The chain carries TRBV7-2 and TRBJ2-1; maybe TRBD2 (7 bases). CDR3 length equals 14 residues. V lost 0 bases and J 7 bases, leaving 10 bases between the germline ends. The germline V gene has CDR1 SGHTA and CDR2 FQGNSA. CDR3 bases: TGTGCCAGCAGCTTAGCGGGGGGGCATAATGAGCAGTTCTTC. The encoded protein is CASSLAGGHNEQFF. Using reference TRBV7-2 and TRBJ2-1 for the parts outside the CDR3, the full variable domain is GAGVSQSPSNKVTEKGKDVELRCDPISGHTALYWYRQSLGQGLEFLIYFQGNSAPDKSGLPSDRFSAERTGGSVSTLTIQRTQQEDSAVYLCASSLAGGHNEQFFGPGTRLTVL.

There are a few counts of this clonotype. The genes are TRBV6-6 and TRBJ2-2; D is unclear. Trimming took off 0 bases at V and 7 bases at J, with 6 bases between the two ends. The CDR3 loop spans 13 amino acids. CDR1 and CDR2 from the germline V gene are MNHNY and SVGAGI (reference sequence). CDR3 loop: CASSYSMGGELFF. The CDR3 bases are TGTGCCAGCAGTTACTCGATGGGCGGGGAGCTGTTTTTT.

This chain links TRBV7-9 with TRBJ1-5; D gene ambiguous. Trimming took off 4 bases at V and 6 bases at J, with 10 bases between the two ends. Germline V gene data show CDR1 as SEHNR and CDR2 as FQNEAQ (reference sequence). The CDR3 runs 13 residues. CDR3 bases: TGTGCCAGCAGCTCGAGCCCCGGTCAGCCCCAGCATTTT. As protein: CASSSSPGQPQHF.

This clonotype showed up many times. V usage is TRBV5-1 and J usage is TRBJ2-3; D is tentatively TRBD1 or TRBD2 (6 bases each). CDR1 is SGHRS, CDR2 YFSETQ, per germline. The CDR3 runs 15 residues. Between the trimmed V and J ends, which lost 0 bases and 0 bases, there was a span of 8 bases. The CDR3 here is CASSLVGGSTDTQYF. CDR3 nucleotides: TGCGCCAGCAGCTTGGTAGGGGGGAGCACAGATACGCAGTATTTT.

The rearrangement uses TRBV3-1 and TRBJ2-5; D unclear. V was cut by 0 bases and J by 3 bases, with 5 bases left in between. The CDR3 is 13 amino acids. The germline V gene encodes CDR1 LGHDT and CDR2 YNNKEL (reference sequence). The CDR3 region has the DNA TGTGCCAGCAGCCAAGAGACCAAAGAGACCCAGTACTTC. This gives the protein CASSQETKETQYF.

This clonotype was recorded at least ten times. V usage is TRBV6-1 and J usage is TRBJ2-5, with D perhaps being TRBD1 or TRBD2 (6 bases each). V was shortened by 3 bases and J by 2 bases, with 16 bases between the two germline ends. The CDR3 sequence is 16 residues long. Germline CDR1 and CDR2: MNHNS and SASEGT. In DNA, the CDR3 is TGTGCCAGCAGTGATCCGGGGCAGGGGAGGCAAGAGACCCAGTACTTC. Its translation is CASSDPGQGRQETQYF.

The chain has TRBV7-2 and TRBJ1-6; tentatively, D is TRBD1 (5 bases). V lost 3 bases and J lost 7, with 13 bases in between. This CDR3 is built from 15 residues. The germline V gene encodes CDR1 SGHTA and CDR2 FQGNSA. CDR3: CASSLAGRENSPLHF. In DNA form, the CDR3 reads TGTGCCAGCAGCTTGGCGGGACGGGAAAATTCACCCCTCCACTTT.

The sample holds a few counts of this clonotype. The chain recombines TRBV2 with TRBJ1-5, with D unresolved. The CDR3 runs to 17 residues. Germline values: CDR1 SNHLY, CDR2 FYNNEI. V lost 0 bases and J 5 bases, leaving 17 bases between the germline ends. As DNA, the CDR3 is TGTGCCAGCAGTGAAGCAGGGAGCGGGAGGGTAGATCAGCCCCAGCATTTT. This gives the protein CASSEAGSGRVDQPQHF.

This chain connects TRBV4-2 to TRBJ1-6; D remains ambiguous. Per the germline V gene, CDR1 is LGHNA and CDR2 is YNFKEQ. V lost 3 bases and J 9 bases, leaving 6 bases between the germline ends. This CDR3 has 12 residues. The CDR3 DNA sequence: TGTGCCAGCAGCCAGGGCATTTCACCCCTCCACTTT. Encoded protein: CASSQGISPLHF.

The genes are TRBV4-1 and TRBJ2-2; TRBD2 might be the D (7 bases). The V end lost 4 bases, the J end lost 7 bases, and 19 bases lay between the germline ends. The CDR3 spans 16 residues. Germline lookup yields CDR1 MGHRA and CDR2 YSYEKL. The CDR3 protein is CASSPLNGGHYGELFF. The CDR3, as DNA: TGCGCCAGCAGCCCCCTTAACGGGGGGCATTACGGGGAGCTGTTTTTT.

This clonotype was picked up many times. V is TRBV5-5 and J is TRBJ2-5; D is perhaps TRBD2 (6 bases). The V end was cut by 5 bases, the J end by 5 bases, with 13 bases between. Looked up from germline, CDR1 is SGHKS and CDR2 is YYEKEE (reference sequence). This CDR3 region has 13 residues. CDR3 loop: CASRLTSWETQYF. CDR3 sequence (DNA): TGTGCCAGCAGGTTGACTAGTTGGGAGACCCAGTACTTC.

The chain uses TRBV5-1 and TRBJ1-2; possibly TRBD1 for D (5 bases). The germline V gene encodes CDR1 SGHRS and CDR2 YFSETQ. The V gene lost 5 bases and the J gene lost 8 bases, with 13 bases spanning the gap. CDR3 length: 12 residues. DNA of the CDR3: TGCGCCAGCAGAAGAGAGGGGTTGGGCTACACCTTC. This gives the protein CASRREGLGYTF.

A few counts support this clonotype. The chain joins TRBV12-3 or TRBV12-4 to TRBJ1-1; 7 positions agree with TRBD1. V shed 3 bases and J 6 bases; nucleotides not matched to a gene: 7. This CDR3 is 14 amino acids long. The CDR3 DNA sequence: TGTGCCAGCAGTTTCTCTAGGGGGCAGGCTGAAGCTTTCTTT. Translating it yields CASSFSRGQAEAFF.